This entry lists 7 T cell receptor beta chains sequenced from one sample in a study of control samples from healthy donors and cancer patients. Profiled with immunoSEQ multiplex PCR; TCRdb holds only in-frame clones, not every one. The top ten clones hold 6% to 7% of a sample with about 410,000 clones, over 75% of them seen once. Material for sequencing was PBMCs. The receptors were sampled from a man in his forties with head and neck cancer.

This rearrangement joins TRBV27 to TRBJ2-4, with no clear D. Trimming removed 0 bases from V and 0 bases from J, with 9 bases in between. From germline, CDR1 is MNHEY and CDR2 SMNVEV (reference sequence). The CDR3 is made up of 16 amino acids. CDR3 sequence reads: CASSLSGFLAKNIQYF. Written as DNA, the CDR3 is TGTGCCAGCAGTTTATCGGGCTTCCTAGCCAAAAACATTCAGTACTTC.

The rearrangement links TRBV9 to TRBJ2-7; 8 bases fit TRBD2. Germline V CDR1 and CDR2: SGDLS, YYNGEE. V lost 0 bases to trimming and J lost 3 bases; unmatched junction nucleotides: 2. This CDR3 has 14 amino acids. The CDR3 here is CASSVERGNYEQYF. DNA of the CDR3: TGTGCCAGCAGCGTAGAGCGGGGGAACTACGAGCAGTACTTC.

V usage is TRBV2 and J usage is TRBJ2-2; D is perhaps TRBD2 (6 bases). Between the trimmed V and J ends, which lost 7 bases and 3 bases, there was a span of 12 bases. The germline gives CDR1 SNHLY, CDR2 FYNNEI. CDR3 length: 14 amino acids. This chain's CDR3 is CASMRESDTGELFF. The DNA of the CDR3 is TGTGCCAGCATGCGGGAATCGGACACCGGGGAGCTGTTTTTT.

The table lists this clone with a count of one. This chain uses TRBV4-3 with TRBJ2-7; a possible D gene is TRBD2 (5 bases). The V and J ends lost 1 base and 3 bases respectively, with 16 bases between them. The CDR3 spans 16 residues. Germline assignment: CDR1 LGHNA and CDR2 YSLEER. Here the CDR3 reads CASSQARSGLGYEQYF. In nucleotides, the CDR3 is TGCGCCAGCAGCCAAGCTCGGTCGGGGTTAGGCTACGAGCAGTACTTC.

This sequence joins TRBV27 and TRBJ2-1; D might be TRBD1 or TRBD2, each matching 5 bases. The CDR3 runs to 17 residues. Germline CDR1 MNHEY, CDR2 SMNVEV (reference sequence). V lost 6 bases and J 0 bases, leaving 18 bases between the germline ends. In DNA, the CDR3 is TGTGCCAGCAGCCACTCTGGGACCCGGAGCTCCTACAATGAGCAGTTCTTC. The encoded protein is CASSHSGTRSSYNEQFF.

J is TRBJ1-1 and V is TRBV6-5, with 7 bases lining up with TRBD1. The V and J ends lost 2 bases and 3 bases, in that order; junction bases with no gene match: 9. Per germline, CDR1 MNHEY and CDR2 SVGAGI. The length of the CDR3 is 16 residues. The CDR3 DNA sequence: TGTGCCAGCAGTTACGGGCAGGGGGTACTCCACACTGAAGCTTTCTTT. This gives the protein CASSYGQGVLHTEAFF.

V and J are TRBV9 and TRBJ1-6; D is unresolved. This CDR3 spans 16 amino acids. The germline V gene encodes CDR1 SGDLS and CDR2 YYNGEE. With 0 bases removed from V and 3 bases from J, the gap between germline ends came to 10 bases. The DNA of the CDR3 is TGTGCCAGCAGCGTAGATCCAGTAGGCTATAATTCACCCCTCCACTTT. As protein: CASSVDPVGYNSPLHF.